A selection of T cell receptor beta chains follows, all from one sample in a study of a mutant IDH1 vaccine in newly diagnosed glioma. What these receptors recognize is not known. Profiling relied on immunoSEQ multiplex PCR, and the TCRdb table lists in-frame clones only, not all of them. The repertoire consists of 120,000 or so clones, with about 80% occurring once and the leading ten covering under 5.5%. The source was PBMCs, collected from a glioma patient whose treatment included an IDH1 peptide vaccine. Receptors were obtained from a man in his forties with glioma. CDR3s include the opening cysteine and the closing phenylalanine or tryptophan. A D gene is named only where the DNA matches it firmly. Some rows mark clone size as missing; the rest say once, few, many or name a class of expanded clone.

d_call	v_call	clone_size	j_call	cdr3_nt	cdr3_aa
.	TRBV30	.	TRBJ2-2	TGTGCCTGGAGTGTAGTCCGCCCCGGGGAGCTGTTTTTT	CAWSVVRPGELFF
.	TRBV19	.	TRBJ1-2	TGTGCCAGTAGTATTCTTCCACCGGGACAAAAAGGGGGCTACACCTTC	CASSILPPGQKGGYTF
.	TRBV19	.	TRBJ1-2	TGTGCCAGTAGTGTTGGGCAAAACTATGGCTACACCTTC	CASSVGQNYGYTF
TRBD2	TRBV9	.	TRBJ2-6	TGTGCCAGCAGCAGCTTAGCGGGAGTAGCTGGGGCCAACGTCCTGACTTTC	CASSSLAGVAGANVLTF
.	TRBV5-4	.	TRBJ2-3	TGTGCCAGCAGCTTGGACGGTCCTAGCACAGATACGCAGTATTTT	CASSLDGPSTDTQYF
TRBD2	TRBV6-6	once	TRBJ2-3	TGTGCCAGCAGCCCCGGACTAGCGGGAGGGCCGGATACGCAGTATTTT	CASSPGLAGGPDTQYF
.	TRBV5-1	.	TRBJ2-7	TGCGCCAGCAGCTTGGACGGACCTTCCTACGAGCAGTACTTC	CASSLDGPSYEQYF
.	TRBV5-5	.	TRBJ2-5	TGTGCCAGCAGCCGGGGGACAGACGAACAAGAGACCCAGTACTTC	CASSRGTDEQETQYF
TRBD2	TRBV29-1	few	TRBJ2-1	TGCAGCGTTGTCTCACTAGCGGCCTACAATGAGCAGTTCTTC	CSVVSLAAYNEQFF
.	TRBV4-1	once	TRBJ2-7	TGCGCCAGCAGCCACGGGAACGAGCAGTACTTC	CASSHGNEQYF
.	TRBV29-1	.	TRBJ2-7	TGCAGCGTTGACCTGGGGGGCCTATACTTC	CSVDLGGLYF
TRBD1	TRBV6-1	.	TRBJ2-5	TGTGCCAGCAGTGAATCAGGACAGGGTGGAGAGACCCAGTACTTC	CASSESGQGGETQYF
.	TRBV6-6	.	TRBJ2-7	TGTGCCAGCAGTCCACAGGCCCTGATAGGAACCGAGCAGTACTTC	CASSPQALIGTEQYF
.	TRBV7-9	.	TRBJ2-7	TGTGCCAGCAGCGCGCGGGGAGGCAACTACGAGCAGTACTTC	CASSARGGNYEQYF
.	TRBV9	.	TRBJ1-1	TGTGCCAGCAGCGTAGAAGGGCGGCAGGAAGCTTTCTTT	CASSVEGRQEAFF
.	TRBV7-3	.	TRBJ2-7	TGTGCCAGCAGTTTAGTGGCTGGATCCGAGCAGTACTTC	CASSLVAGSEQYF
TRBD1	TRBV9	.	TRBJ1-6	TGTGCCAGCAGCGTGGACAGGGTAGACTCACCCCTCCACTTT	CASSVDRVDSPLHF
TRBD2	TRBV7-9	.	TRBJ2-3	TGTGCCAGCAGCGCTATTAGCGGGGGGACAGATACGCAGTATTTT	CASSAISGGTDTQYF
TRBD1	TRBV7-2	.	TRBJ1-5	TGTGCCAGCAGCTTAGAGCGGACAGGGGTAGGGCAGCCCCAGCATTTT	CASSLERTGVGQPQHF
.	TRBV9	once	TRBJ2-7	TGTGCCAGCAGCGTGGGGCCAGCCGAAAGCTCCTACGAGCAGTACTTC	CASSVGPAESSYEQYF
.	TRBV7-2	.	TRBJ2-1	TGTGCCAGCAGCTTTGTGAAAAATGAGCAGTTCTTC	CASSFVKNEQFF
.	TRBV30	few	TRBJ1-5	TGTGCCTGTAGATCTCAGGAGGGAAGCAATCAGCCCCAGCATTTT	CACRSQEGSNQPQHF
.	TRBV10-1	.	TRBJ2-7	TGCGCCAGCAGTGATGAAGTCCCCTACGAGCAGTACTTC	CASSDEVPYEQYF
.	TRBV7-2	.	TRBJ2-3	TGTGCCAGCAGCCGTGACTGGGCCACAGATACGCAGTATTTT	CASSRDWATDTQYF
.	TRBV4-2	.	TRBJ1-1	TGTGCCAGCAGCCAAGGGATGAACACTGAAGCTTTCTTT	CASSQGMNTEAFF
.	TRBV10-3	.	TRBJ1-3	TGTGCCATCAGTGGGATAAGTCCTTCTGGAAACACCATATATTTT	CAISGISPSGNTIYF
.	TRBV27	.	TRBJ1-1	TGTGCCAGCACCCAGACGGGGCCGGTGAACACTGAAGCTTTCTTT	CASTQTGPVNTEAFF
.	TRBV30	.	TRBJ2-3	TGTGCCTGTACCTCTAGCACAGATACGCAGTATTTT	CACTSSTDTQYF
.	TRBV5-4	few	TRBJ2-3	TGTGCCAGCAGTGATGACGGGAGAACGCAGTATTTT	CASSDDGRTQYF
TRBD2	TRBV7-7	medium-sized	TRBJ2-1	TGTGCTAGCAGCTTAGAGTTTAGCGGGAGTGGGGCTTACAATGAGCAGTTCTTC	CASSLEFSGSGAYNEQFF
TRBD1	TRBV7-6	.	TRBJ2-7	TGTGCCAGCAGCCCCCGCCTGACAGGGAAACAATACGAGCAGTACTTC	CASSPRLTGKQYEQYF
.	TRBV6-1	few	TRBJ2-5	TGTGCCAGCAGTGAAGAGGGGACCCGCGAGACCCAGTACTTC	CASSEEGTRETQYF
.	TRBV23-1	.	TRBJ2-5	TGCGCCAGCAGTCACCGTCAAGGGACCCAGTACTTC	CASSHRQGTQYF
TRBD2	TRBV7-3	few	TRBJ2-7	TGTGCCAGCAGCTCCGATCCGACTAGCAGCCACGAGCAGTACTTC	CASSSDPTSSHEQYF
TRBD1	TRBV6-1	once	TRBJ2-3	TGTGCCAGCAGTGGTCGTTTAGGGGGCCGCCCTAGCACAGATACGCAGTATTTT	CASSGRLGGRPSTDTQYF
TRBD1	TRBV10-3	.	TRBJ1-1	TGTGCCATCAAATCGATGGGACAGGGGAACACTGAAGCTTTCTTT	CAIKSMGQGNTEAFF